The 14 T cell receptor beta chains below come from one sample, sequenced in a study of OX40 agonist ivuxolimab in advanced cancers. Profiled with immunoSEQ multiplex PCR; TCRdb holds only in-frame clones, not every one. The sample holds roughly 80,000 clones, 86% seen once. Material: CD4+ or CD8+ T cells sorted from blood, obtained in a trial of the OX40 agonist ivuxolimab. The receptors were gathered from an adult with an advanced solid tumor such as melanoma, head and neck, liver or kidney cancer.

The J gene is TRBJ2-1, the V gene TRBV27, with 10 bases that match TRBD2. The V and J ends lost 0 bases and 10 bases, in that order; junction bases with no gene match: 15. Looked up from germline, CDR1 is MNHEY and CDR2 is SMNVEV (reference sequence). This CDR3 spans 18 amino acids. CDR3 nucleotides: TGTGCCAGCAGTTTATCGAATGGCCCAGCGGGAGGGCCGGGGGAGCAGTTCTTC. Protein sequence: CASSLSNGPAGGPGEQFF.

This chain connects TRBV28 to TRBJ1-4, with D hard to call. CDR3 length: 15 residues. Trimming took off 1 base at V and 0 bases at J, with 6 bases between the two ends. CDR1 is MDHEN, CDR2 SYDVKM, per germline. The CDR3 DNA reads TGTGCCAGCAGTTTATTAGGTGCAACTAATGAAAAACTGTTTTTT. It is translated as CASSLLGATNEKLFF.

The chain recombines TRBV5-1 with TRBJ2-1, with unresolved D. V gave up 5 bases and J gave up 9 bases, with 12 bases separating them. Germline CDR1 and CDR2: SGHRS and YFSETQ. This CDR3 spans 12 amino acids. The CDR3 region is CASRQTPLEQFF. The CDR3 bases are TGCGCCAGCAGACAAACCCCACTTGAGCAGTTCTTC.

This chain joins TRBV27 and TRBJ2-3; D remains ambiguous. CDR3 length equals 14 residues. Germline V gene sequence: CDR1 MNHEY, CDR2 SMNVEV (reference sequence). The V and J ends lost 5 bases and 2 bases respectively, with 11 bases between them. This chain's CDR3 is CASSNSPSTDTQYF. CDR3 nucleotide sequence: TGTGCCAGCAGTAATAGCCCGTCCACAGATACGCAGTATTTT.

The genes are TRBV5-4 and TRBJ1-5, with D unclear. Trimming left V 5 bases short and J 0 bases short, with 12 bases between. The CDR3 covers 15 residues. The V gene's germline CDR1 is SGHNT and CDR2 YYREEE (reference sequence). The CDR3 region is CASSLDGNSNQPQHF. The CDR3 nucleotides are TGTGCCAGCAGTCTTGACGGAAATAGCAATCAGCCCCAGCATTTT.

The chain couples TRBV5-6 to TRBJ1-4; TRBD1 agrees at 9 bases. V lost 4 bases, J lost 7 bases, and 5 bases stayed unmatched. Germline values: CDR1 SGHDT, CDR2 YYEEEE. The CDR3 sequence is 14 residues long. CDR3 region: CASSPQGAGEKLFF. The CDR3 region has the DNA TGTGCCAGCAGCCCACAGGGGGCGGGTGAAAAACTGTTTTTT.

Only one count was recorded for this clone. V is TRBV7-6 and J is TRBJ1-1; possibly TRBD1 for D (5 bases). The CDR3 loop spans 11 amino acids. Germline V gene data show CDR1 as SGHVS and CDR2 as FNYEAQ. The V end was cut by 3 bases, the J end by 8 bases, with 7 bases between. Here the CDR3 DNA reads TGTGCCAGCAGCTTGGGGGGAGAAGCTTTCTTT. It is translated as CASSLGGEAFF.

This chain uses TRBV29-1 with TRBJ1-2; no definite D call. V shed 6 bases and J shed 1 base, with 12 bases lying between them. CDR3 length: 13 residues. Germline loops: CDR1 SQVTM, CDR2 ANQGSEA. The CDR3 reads CSVDNRYNYGYTF. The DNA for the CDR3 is TGCAGCGTCGACAACAGATATAACTATGGCTACACCTTC.

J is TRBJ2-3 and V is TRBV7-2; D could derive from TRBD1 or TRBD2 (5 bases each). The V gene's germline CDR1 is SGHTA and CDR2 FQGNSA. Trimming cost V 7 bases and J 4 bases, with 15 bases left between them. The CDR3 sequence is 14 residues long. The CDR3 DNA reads TGTGCCAGCACCAGCCAGAGGGGAGCAGATACGCAGTATTTT. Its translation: CASTSQRGADTQYF.

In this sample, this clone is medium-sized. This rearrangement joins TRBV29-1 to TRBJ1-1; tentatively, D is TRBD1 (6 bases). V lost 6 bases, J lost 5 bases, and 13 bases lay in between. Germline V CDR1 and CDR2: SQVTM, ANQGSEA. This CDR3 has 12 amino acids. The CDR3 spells CSVRAGDTEAFF. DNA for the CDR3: TGCAGCGTGAGGGCAGGGGATACTGAAGCTTTCTTT.

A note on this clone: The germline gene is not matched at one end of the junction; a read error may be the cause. CDR3 loop: CAWSVRVRGLYFF. CDR3 nucleotide sequence: TGTGCCTGGAGTGTACGGGTTAGAGGCTTATACTTTTTT. The rearrangement joins TRBV30 to TRBJ1-1; D is uncertain. This CDR3 spans 13 amino acids. CDR1 is GTSNPN, CDR2 SVGIG, per germline (reference sequence).

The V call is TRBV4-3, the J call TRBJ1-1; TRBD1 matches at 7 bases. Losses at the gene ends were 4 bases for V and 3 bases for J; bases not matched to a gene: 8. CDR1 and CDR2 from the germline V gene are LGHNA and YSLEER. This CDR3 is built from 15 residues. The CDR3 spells CASSRSTGPYTEAFF. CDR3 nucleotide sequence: TGCGCCAGCAGCCGGTCGACAGGGCCCTACACTGAAGCTTTCTTT.

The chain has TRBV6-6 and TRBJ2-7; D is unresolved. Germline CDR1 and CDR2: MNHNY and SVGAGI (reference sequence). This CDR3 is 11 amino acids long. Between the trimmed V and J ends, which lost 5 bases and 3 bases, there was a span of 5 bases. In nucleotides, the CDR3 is TGTGCCAGCAGTCATCTCTACGAGCAGTACTTC. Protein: CASSHLYEQYF.

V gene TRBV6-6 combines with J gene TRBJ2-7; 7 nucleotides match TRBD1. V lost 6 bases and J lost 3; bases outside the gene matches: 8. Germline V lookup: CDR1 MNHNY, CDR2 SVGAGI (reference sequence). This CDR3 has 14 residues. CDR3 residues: CASRTGTALYEQYF. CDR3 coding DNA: TGTGCCAGCAGGACCGGGACAGCACTCTACGAGCAGTACTTC.